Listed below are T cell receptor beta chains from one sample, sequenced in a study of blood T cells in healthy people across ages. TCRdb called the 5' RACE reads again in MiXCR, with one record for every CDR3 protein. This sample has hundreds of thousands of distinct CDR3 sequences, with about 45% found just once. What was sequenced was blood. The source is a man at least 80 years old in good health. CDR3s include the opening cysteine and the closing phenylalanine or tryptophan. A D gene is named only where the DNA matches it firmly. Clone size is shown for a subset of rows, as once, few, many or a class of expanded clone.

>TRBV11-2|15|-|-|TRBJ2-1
TGTGCCAGCAGCCCCCGCCCATTACAGGGAGTTGAGCAGTTCTTC
CASSPRPLQGVEQFF
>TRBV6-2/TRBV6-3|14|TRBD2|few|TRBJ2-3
TGTGCCAGCGGGTTAGCGGGAGATGGAGATACGCAGTATTTT
CASGLAGDGDTQYF
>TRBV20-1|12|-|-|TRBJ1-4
TGCAGTGCTATCGATCTACGGGAAAAACTGTTTTTT
CSAIDLREKLFF
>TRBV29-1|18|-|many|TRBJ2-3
TGCAGCCGGACAGGAGCTATCGTGCGGGATGGGGACAGAGATACGCAGTATTTT
CSRTGAIVRDGDRDTQYF
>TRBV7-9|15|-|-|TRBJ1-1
TGTGCCAGCAGCTTAGCAACACAGGTCGGGGGTGAAGCTTTCTTT
CASSLATQVGGEAFF
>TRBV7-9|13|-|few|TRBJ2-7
TGTGCCAGCAGCTTACCGGCCTCCCACGAGCAGTACTTC
CASSLPASHEQYF
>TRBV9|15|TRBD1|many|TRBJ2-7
TGTGCCAGCAGCGCACAGGGGTCAGCCTTCGACGAGCAGTACTTC
CASSAQGSAFDEQYF
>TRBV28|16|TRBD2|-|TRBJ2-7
TGTGCCAGCAGTTTCCATCTAGCGGACCTTTCCTACGAGCAGTACTTC
CASSFHLADLSYEQYF
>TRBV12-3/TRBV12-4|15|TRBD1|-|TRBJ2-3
TGTGCCAGCAGTGCTCTGGACAGGGGCACAGATATGGAGTATTTT
CASSALDRGTDMEYF
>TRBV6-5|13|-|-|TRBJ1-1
TGTGCCAGCAGTTACTCGGGGTGGGCTGAAGCTTTCTTT
CASSYSGWAEAFF
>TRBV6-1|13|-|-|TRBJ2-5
TGTGCCAGCAGGGGGATGAGACAAGAGACCCAGTACTTC
CASRGMRQETQYF
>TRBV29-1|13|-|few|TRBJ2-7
TGCAGCGTTGAAAGTAGAACTTCGGGCGAGCAGTACTTC
CSVESRTSGEQYF
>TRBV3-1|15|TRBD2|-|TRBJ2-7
TGTGCCAGCAGCCAAGGGGCTAGCGGAACCTACGAGCAGTACTTC
CASSQGASGTYEQYF
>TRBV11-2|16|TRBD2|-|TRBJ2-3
TGTGCCAGCAGCTTCAGCGGGGGACACTCCCCAGATACGCAGTATTTT
CASSFSGGHSPDTQYF
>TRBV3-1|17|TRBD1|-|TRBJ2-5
TGTGCCAGCAGCCAAGGGCGACAGGGGGCAGGACAAGAGACCCAGTACTTC
CASSQGRQGAGQETQYF
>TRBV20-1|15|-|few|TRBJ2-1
TGCAGTGCTAGAGATCCCAGGGGCGGGATCAATGAGCAGTTCTTC
CSARDPRGGINEQFF
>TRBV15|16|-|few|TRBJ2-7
TGTGCCACCAGCAGAGGTTTACAGCGGATCTCCTACGAGCAGTACTTC
CATSRGLQRISYEQYF
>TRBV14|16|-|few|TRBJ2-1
TGTGCCAGCAGCCCGCTGGGGGACTCCGCCTACAATGAGCAGTTCTTC
CASSPLGDSAYNEQFF
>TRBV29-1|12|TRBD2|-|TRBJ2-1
TGCAGCGTTGATGGGGAGGGCCTTGAGCAGTTCTTC
CSVDGEGLEQFF
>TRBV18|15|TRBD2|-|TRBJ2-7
TGTGCCAGCTCACCACCTAGCGGGACTCAAGGAGAGCAGTACTTC
CASSPPSGTQGEQYF
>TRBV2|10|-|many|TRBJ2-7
TGTGCCAGCAACCAGGGAGTACAGTACTTC
CASNQGVQYF
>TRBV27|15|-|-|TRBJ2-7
TGTGCCAGCAGTCCCCGGGCCAGGGGACCCCTCGAGCAGTACTTC
CASSPRARGPLEQYF
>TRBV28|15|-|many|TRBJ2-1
TGTGCCAGCACCTTGACTAGGTCCCCCTACAATGAGCAGTTCTTC
CASTLTRSPYNEQFF
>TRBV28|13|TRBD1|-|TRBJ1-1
TGTGCCAGCAGTCCCGACAGGGCGGTTGAAGCTTTCTTT
CASSPDRAVEAFF
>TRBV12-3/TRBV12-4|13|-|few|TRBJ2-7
TGTGCCAGCAGTCTGGGGATGCGGGTCGAGCAGTACTTC
CASSLGMRVEQYF
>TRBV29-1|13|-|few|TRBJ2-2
TGCAGCGTTGCGGGACTTTCCACCGGGGAGCTGTTTTTT
CSVAGLSTGELFF
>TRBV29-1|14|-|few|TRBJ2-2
TGCAGCGTTGTGGGAACTTCGAACACCGGGGAGCTGTTTTTT
CSVVGTSNTGELFF
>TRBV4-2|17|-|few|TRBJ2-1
TGTGCCAGCAGCCCTAACCCCCTAGCCTGGGAGTACAATGAGCAGTTCTTC
CASSPNPLAWEYNEQFF
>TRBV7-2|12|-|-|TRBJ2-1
TGTGCCAGCAGCTTAGATTTGGATGAGCAGTTCTTC
CASSLDLDEQFF
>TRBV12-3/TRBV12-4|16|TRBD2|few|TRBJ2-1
TGTGCCAGCAGTGGTTCCGGGACTAGGGCCTACAATGAGCAGTTCTTC
CASSGSGTRAYNEQFF
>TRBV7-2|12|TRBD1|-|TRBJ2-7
TGTGCCAGCCGACAGGGGCAGTACGAGCAGTACTTC
CASRQGQYEQYF
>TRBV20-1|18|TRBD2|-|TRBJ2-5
TGCAGTGCTAGGCCAGTTGTCTCCGGGCTAGCGGTACAAGAGACCCAGTACTTC
CSARPVVSGLAVQETQYF
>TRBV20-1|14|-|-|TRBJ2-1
TGCAGTGCTCTGGACACCGCGGGGTACAATGAGCAGTTCTTC
CSALDTAGYNEQFF
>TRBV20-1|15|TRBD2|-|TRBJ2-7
TGCAGTGCTAGAAGTAGCGGGGGGCCCCGTTACGAGCAGTACTTC
CSARSSGGPRYEQYF
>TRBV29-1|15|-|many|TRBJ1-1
TGCAGCGTCCTACATGGGGGGGGTTCGGACACTGAAGCTTTCTTT
CSVLHGGGSDTEAFF
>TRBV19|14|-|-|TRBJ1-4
TGTGCCAGTAGTAACCGGGACGGCAGTGAAAAACTGTTTTTT
CASSNRDGSEKLFF
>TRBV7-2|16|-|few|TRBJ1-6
TGTGCCAGCAGCTTAGAGGGTAGCCTCTATAATTCACCCCTCCACTTT
CASSLEGSLYNSPLHF
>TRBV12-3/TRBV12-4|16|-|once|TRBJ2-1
TGTGCCAGCAGTTTAATCCACTTCGAGGGGGGGCTAGAGCAGTTCTTC
CASSLIHFEGGLEQFF